This T cell receptor (beta chain) was profiled in a study of post-analysis software for immune sequencing data (dated by TCRdb to the mid-2010s). Some background on the complete study: Disease courses on record covered relapsing-remitting, secondary progressive and progressive-relapsing multiple sclerosis, though some patients had no subtype annotation. A subset of samples was prepared in parallel using single-end sample barcoding, then pooled and co-amplified after Illumina adapter ligation. Patient repertoires were compared against roughly 11 previously published healthy control repertoires from donors aged roughly 6 to 26 years.

From the germline V gene (reference sequence), CDR1 is SEHNR and CDR2 is FQNEAQ. The CDR3 measures 15 amino acids from cysteine to phenylalanine. Only the CDR3 region is kept as DNA, spanning 45 bases read in frame from base 1. The paper as a whole reports these results and caveats: Patients showed significantly higher frequencies than controls for about five TRBV segments, among them TRBV5-6, TRBV5-1 and TRBV20-1. Compared with controls, multiple sclerosis patients had significantly lower normalized Chao1 diversity, a finding suggesting substantial peripheral T-cell clonal expansion. The multiple sclerosis patient group was slightly younger than the control group. When samples were clustered directly using the F measure, samples prepared in the same batch co-clustered strongly, which prompted a batch-effect correction.

In the case of this clonotype: The clone's antigen remains unknown. A much larger clone differs by one base, so this may be a read error.

The library was produced with PCR. The sequencer listed for this sample is Illumina HiSeq 2500. To reduce PCR and sequencing biases, unique molecular identifiers were incorporated into the TCR beta cDNA libraries. Per 1 to 10 million input T cells, approximately 500,000 cDNA molecules were obtained, such that each molecule approximated one T cell. The patient libraries were prepared and sequenced with the same protocol used for the earlier healthy control dataset. Within a given batch, samples were prepared together, multiplexed and sequenced on the same HiSeq lane. The source study handled its data this way. Raw barcoded reads were processed with MIGEC, and single-read molecular identifier groups were discarded before consensus assembly and CDR3 extraction. Clonotype tables were post-analysed with VDJtools, normalizing diversity by down-sampling all datasets to the smallest sample size. In repertoire overlap clustering, CDR3 amino acid sequences, but not nucleotide sequences, were matched to correct batch-related cross-sample contamination. Using fastp at Q25 and MiXCR, TCRdb reprocessed the public reads and kept productive beta chains. One record per CDR3 amino acid sequence lists the most common genes and DNA. The V and J calls here are based on TCRdb, not the publication. A total of about half a million distinct CDR3 sequences appear in this sample, approximately 34% of them only once. Under 7% of the sample comes from the top ten.

To demonstrate the VDJtools post-analysis software, TCR beta repertoires were profiled from the peripheral blood of about 13 young patients with multiple sclerosis. The multiple sclerosis patients were children and adolescents ranging in age from roughly 6 to 15 years. The rearrangement combines TRBV7-9 with TRBJ2-1; the D gene cannot be resolved reliably. The J call may not be correct, given that the DNA end is closer to TRBJ2-7. The sample consisted of blood. This TCR derives from a girl aged 2-17 years with multiple sclerosis. The CDR3 is CASSARTSTYNEQYF. The bases are TGTGCCAGCAGCGCCCGGACCTCGACCTACAATGAGCAGTACTTC.